This T cell receptor beta chain was identified during a study of beta chain features in type 1 diabetes (dated by TCRdb to 2016 to 2018). Context from the whole study: Mean age, gender distribution, total cell number and subset yield did not differ between patients and healthy donors. Naive and central memory subsets were obtained from all 28 donors, but regulatory and stem cell-like memory subsets were isolated from only 8 patients and roughly eight healthy donors. In the study, TCRB repertoires of sorted circulating CD4+ T cell subsets from recently diagnosed type 1 diabetes patients were compared with those of matched healthy donors. Across all samples, some 99 million sorted cells were examined, and cell number per subset correlated strongly with RNA yield. Points the paper makes about the study in general: Shorter templates might have been favored by PCR, but patient and control samples were amplified and corrected together, so both groups would have been affected equally by any skew. At VDJ recombination sites, type 1 diabetes patients had fewer insertions and more deleted nucleotides, which implies abnormalities in thymic rearrangement. HLA sub-analyses involved small numbers of individuals, so any influence of HLA type on TCRB rearrangement remained unresolved. Naive, central memory and regulatory TCRB repertoires appeared to be more alike among patients than among healthy donors. In all four CD4+ subsets, TCRB CDR3 length was moderately but significantly shorter in type 1 diabetes patients. Sequencing cDNA rather than genomic DNA could over-represent highly expressing activated cells, although activation and CD3 levels did not differ between groups.

The CDR3 has 16 amino acids, counting the end cysteine and phenylalanine. This entry keeps only the CDR3 DNA: 48 bases, framed from base 1. V lost 6 bases and J lost 2 bases, and the count of bases not matched to a germline gene is 11. Looking up the germline V gene yields CDR1 MDHEN and CDR2 SYDVKM. The High Capacity cDNA Reverse Transcription Kit was used to reverse transcribe all of the isolated RNA, meaning that expressed TCRB transcripts were what got sequenced. Naive, central memory and regulatory T cell samples underwent deep immunoSEQ sequencing, averaging around 4 million total reads per sample. After sorted cells were lysed in RLT buffer, RNA was extracted with DNase-treated RNeasy Micro or Mini kits, with the choice depending on cell number. To prevent cross-contamination, every cell subset was processed on its own, while patient and healthy donor samples were processed together. Using the immunoSEQ multiplex PCR, TCRB sequences were amplified from cDNA into 87-bp fragments spanning the CDR3 region. Amplicons were sequenced on the Illumina HiSeq platform. In the original analysis: PCR bias was computationally corrected using synthetic template baselines, reads within Hamming distance 2 were collapsed, and singletons that could not be merged were discarded. By aligning reads against IMGT, V, D and J genes, CDR3 length, and insertions or deletions at six rearrangement sites were assigned. Within each subset, clonotype counts were normalized to sorted cell number, and only after that were true diversity and Gini coefficients computed with the tcR R package. The overlap coefficient, calculated on TCRB nucleotide sequences, was used to measure repertoire sharing. This is the immuneACCESS table as TCRdb keeps it, with only in-frame sequences that have V and J called. A part of the clones is gone; compared with another copy, unresolved V genes explain less than half, and the rest is unexplained. The DNA was the basis for D and trimming; V, J and clone size are from that table. The sample data list 150,000 to 200,000 clones, and around 8% of these were observed just once. The ten largest make up approximately 1% of the sample.

From each donor, a single peripheral blood sample of around 120 mL on average was drawn into heparinised tubes. A BD FACSAria II and a panel including CD45RO, CCR7, CD25, CD127, CD95 and CD27 were used to sort naive, central memory, regulatory and stem cell-like memory CD4+ T cells. Purity was above 98% for every sorted population. PBMCs were separated immediately by Lymphoprep density gradient centrifugation and were stained directly, without being cultured. Samples were stained and sorted in pairs, with one healthy donor and one patient per experiment, so that batch effects were minimized. In its sample, this clone was seen a few times. Its target antigen remains unknown. Base qualities are missing; no much larger clone stands one base away.

This sequence originates from a middle-aged woman with type 1 diabetes. The chain employs TRBV28 and TRBJ2-7; TRBD1 fits 9 bases in the junction. Source material: central memory CD4+ T cells from blood. The CDR3 in this case is CASSLPGTGIPYEQYF. The nucleotide sequence reads as follows: TGTGCCAGCAGCCTTCCCGGGACAGGGATACCCTACGAGCAGTACTTC.